This T cell receptor beta chain was recorded in a study of T cells in Graves' hyperthyroidism and ophthalmopathy. Whole-study context: Once the initial diagnosis was made, peripheral blood was obtained before any treatment.

Amplified TCR beta CDR3 regions derived from RNA transcripts. First-round RT-PCR with HTBI primers amplified the TCR CDR3 region. Each CDR3 protein gets one entry after TCRdb re-called the multiplex PCR reads with MiXCR. The sample shows hundreds of thousands of distinct CDR3 sequences, 18% of them seen only once. This clonotype came up a few times. Its antigen is as yet unknown. This CDR3 is built from 15 residues. V lost 6 bases to trimming and J lost 6 bases; unmatched junction nucleotides: 13. CDR1 is MNHEY and CDR2 is SMNVEV in the germline V gene (reference sequence). Study outcomes and limitations: Blood shared most expanded thyroid clonotypes above 0.001.

Sequencing input: blood. The receptor was derived from a woman aged 50 to 60 with Graves' hyperthyroidism that later progressed to Graves' ophthalmopathy. V is TRBV27 and J is TRBJ2-7; 8 nucleotides align to TRBD1. CDR3 nucleotides: TGTGCCAGCAGCCTTGGGACAGGAAATACCCTCGAGCAGTACTTC. Its protein is CASSLGTGNTLEQYF.